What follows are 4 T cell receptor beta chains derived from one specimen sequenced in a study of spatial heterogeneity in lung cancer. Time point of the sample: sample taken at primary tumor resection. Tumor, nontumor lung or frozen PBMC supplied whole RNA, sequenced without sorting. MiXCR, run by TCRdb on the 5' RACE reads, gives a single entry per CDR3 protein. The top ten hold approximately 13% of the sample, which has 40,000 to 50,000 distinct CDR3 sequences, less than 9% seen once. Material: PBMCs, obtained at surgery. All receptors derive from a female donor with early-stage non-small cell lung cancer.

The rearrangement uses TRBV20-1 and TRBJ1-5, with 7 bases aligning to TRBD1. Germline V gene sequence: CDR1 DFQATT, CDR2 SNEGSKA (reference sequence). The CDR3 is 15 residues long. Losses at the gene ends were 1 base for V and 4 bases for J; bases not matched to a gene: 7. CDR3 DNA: TGCAGTGCTAGAGCTTTGGGACAGTCAAATCAGCCCCAGCATTTT. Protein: CSARALGQSNQPQHF.

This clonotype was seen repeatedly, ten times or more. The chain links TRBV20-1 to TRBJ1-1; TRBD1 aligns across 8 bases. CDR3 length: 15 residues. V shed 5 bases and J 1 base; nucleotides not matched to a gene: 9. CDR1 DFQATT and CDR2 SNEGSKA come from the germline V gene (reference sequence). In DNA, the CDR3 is TGCAGTGCTGGACAGGGCCCGGTCGGGAACACTGAAGCTTTCTTT. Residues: CSAGQGPVGNTEAFF.

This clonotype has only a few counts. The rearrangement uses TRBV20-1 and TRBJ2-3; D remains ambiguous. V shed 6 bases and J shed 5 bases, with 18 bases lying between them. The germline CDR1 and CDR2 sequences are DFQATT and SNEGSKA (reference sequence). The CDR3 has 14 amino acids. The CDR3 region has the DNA TGCAGTGCCCTACAATCGCTAGATATAGATACGCAGTATTTT. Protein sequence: CSALQSLDIDTQYF.

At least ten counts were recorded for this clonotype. The CDR3, as DNA: TGTGCCAGCAGCTTCAACGGGGGGACTCGCAACTTTCAAGAGACCCAGTACTTC. Protein sequence: CASSFNGGTRNFQETQYF. The chain couples TRBV3-1 to TRBJ2-5; 7 bases match TRBD2. The J segment lost 2 bases and the V segment lost 5 bases, leaving 17 bases of the junction unmatched. CDR3 length: 18 amino acids. Germline CDR1 reads LGHDT; CDR2 reads YNNKEL (reference sequence).